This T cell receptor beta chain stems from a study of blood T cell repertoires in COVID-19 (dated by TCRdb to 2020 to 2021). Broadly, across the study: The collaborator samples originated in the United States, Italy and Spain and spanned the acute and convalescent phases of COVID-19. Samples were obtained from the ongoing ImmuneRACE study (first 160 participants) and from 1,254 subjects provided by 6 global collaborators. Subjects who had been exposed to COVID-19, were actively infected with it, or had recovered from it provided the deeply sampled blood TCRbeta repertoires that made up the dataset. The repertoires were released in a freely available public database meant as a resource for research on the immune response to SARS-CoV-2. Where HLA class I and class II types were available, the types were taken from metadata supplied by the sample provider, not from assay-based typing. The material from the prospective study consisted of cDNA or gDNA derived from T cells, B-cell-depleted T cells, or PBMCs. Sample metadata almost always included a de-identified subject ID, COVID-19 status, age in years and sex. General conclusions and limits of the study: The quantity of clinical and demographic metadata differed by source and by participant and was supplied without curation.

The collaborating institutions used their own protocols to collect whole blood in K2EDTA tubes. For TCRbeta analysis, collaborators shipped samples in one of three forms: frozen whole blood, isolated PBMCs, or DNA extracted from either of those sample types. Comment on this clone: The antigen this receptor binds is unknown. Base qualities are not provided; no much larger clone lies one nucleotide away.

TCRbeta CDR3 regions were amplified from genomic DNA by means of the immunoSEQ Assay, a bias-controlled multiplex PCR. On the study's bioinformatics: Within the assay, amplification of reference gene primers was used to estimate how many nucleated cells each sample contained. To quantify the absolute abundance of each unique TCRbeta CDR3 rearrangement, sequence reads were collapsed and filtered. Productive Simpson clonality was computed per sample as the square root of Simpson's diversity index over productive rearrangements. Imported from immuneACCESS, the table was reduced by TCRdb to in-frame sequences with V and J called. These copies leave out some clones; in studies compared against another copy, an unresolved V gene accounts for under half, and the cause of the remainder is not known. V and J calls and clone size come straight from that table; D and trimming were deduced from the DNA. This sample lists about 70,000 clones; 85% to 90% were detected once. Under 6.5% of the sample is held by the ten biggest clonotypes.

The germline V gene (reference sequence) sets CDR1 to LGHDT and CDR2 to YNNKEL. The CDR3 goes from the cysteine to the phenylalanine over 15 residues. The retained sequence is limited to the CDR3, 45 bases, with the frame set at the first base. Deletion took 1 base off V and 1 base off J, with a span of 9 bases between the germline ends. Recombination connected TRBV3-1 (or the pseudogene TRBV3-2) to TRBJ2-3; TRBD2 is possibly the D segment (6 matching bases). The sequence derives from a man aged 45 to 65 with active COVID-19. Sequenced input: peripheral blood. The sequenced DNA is TGTGCCAGCAGCCAAGTAACGGGAGGCACAGATACGCAGTATTTT. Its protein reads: CASSQVTGGTDTQYF.